What follows describes a single T cell receptor beta chain. The same CDR3 can be traced to other DNA sequences in this sample. These data are taken from a study of blood T cell repertoires in COVID-19. Ages ranged from about 18 to 89 years, with residence in under 25 US areas. Generated by immunoSEQ multiplex PCR, the TCRdb table keeps only in-frame clones and is missing some. The sample holds 230,000 or so clones, about 91% seen once. CDR3 length: 15 amino acids. Germline V gene data show CDR1 as SGDLS and CDR2 as YYNGEE. Unmatched junction bases numbered 0, after V lost 3 bases and J lost 0 bases. This clonotype was obtained from a woman in her thirties or forties with acute COVID-19. Sequencing was done on a sample of PBMCs or T cells enriched from blood (not recorded which). The chain carries TRBV9 and TRBJ2-1, with 10 bases identical to TRBD2. Here the CDR3 DNA reads TGTGCCAGCAGCGCTAGCGGGAGCTCCTACAATGAGCAGTTCTTC. This sequence encodes CASSASGSSYNEQFF.